This T cell receptor (beta chain) was sequenced during a study of T-cell memory formation after mild COVID-19. Turning to the study itself: Largely donor-specific TCR clusters were found.

This clonotype was seen only a few times. The antigen is undetermined. The CDR3 extends over 15 amino acids. V was trimmed by 3 bases and J by 3 bases, leaving 13 bases between them. General study results and limits: Some clones that responded turned up in pre-infection memory, which suggests that cross-reactive memory joined in. Among CD4+ contracting clones, most were CM and EM, and CD8+ ones EMRA.

Employing constant-segment primers, 5'RACE generated TCR alpha and TCR beta cDNA libraries bearing sample barcodes and UMIs. In TCRdb, the 5' RACE reads were re-called with MiXCR into one record per CDR3 protein. This table holds approximately 180,000 distinct CDR3 sequences, about a sixth found once. The TCR was taken from an adult woman who had mild COVID-19 (a few samples of this study predate the infection). Cell type and time point are not known. Sequencing used PBMCs or a T cell subset sorted from them (not recorded which). The chain joins TRBV12-3 or TRBV12-4 to TRBJ2-3, with D perhaps matching TRBD2 (5 bases). The CDR3 DNA is TGTGCCAGCAGTTTTAGTCTAGCTGCTACAGATACGCAGTATTTT. Protein product: CASSFSLAATDTQYF.